This TCR beta chain was identified during a study of blood T cell repertoires in COVID-19. At the level of the study: Spain, Italy and the United States supplied samples that represented acute and convalescent COVID-19. T cells, B-cell-depleted T cells, or PBMCs provided the cDNA or gDNA that served as material.

In the original processing: It was from reference gene primer amplification that nucleated cell counts were estimated. Using immunoSEQ multiplex PCR, the repertoire was profiled, and TCRdb retains in-frame clones only, with some absent. That table supplies the V and J calls and clone size; D and trimming were determined from the DNA. The sample lists roughly 120,000 clones; roughly 80% were seen once. The V gene's germline CDR1 is SGHAT and CDR2 FQDESV (reference sequence). V lost 5 bases, J lost 2 bases, and 15 bases lay in between. This CDR3 has 15 amino acids. This TCR was recovered from a woman between 55 and 75 years old with acute or convalescent COVID-19. The chain links TRBV11-1 to TRBJ1-1; tentatively, D is TRBD1 (5 bases). Sequencing was carried out using peripheral blood. The CDR3 reads CASSPSTEINTEAFF. CDR3 DNA: TGTGCCAGCAGCCCGTCGACAGAGATAAACACTGAAGCTTTCTTT.